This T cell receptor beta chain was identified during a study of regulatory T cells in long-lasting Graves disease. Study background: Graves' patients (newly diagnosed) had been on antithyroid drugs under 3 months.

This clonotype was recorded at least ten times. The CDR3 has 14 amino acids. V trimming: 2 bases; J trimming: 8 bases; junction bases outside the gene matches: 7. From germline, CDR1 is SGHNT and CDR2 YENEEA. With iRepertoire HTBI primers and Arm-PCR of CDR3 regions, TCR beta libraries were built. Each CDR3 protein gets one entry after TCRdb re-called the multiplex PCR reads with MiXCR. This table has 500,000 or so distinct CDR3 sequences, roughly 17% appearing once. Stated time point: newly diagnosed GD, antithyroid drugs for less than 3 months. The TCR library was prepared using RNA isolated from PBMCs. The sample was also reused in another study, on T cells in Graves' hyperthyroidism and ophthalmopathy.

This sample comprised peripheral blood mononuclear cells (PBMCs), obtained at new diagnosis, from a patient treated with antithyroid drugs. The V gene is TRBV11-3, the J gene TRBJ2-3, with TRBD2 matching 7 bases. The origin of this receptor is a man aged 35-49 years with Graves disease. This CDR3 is CASSLTRGEGTQYF. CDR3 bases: TGTGCCAGCAGCTTAACCCGCGGGGAGGGTACGCAGTATTTT.